This TCR beta chain originates from a study of T cell clonality in common variable immunodeficiency. Whole-study findings and limits: TCRbeta clonality was increased in CVID versus healthy controls. Fewer TCRbeta clones were shared among CVID subjects than controls.

Assay used: immunoSEQ multiplex PCR; TCRdb lists only in-frame clones, some missing. The table lists 55,000 or so clones, with no singletons. This clone was counted ten times or more. Antigen unknown. Its ends do not fully match the called genes, so a read error is possible. The CDR3 extends 3 residues past the end of the read, so its final part is completed from the germline J gene. This CDR3 is 14 amino acids long. Germline V gene lookup returns CDR1 DFQATT and CDR2 SNEGSKA (reference sequence). The sample was peripheral blood mononuclear cells. The chain has TRBV20-1 and TRBJ2-1; a possible D gene is TRBD2 (6 bases). This TCR derives from a person aged 18-69 years in good health. CDR3 bases read: TGCAGTGCTAGAGGCCGGGACTCCGACAATGAG. The encoded protein is CSARGRDSDNE. Given in full, the CDR3 is CSARGRDSDNEQFF.